Following are 5 T cell receptor beta chains from one sample sequenced in a study of blood T cell repertoires in COVID-19. Only in-frame clones appear in the TCRdb table, and some are missing; sequencing was by immunoSEQ multiplex PCR. The sample lists about 71,000 clones; approximately 80% were seen once. Material: peripheral blood. The receptor source for this set is a young man with COVID-19, enrolled during active disease.

This chain connects TRBV30 to TRBJ1-1, with a tentative D call TRBD1 (5 bases). This CDR3 has 13 residues. Trimming removed 4 bases at V and 6 bases at J, with 15 bases between. CDR1 and CDR2 (germline): GTSNPN, SVGIG (reference sequence). The CDR3 reads CAWIRGPLAEAFF. The CDR3 DNA reads TGTGCCTGGATTAGGGGTCCGTTAGCTGAAGCTTTCTTT.

The rearrangement uses TRBV4-1 and TRBJ2-1; 7 bases fit TRBD2. This CDR3 region has 16 residues. Per germline, CDR1 MGHRA and CDR2 YSYEKL. The junction had 11 bases not matched to a gene; V was cut back by 4 bases and J by 5 bases. The chain's CDR3 is CASSPKLGGSNNEQFF. In nucleotides, the CDR3 is TGCGCCAGCAGCCCCAAGCTGGGCGGGAGCAACAATGAGCAGTTCTTC.

This sequence joins TRBV4-1 and TRBJ1-2; TRBD1 agrees at 10 bases. The CDR3 extends over 16 amino acids. The V and J ends lost 4 bases and 5 bases, in that order; junction bases with no gene match: 10. Germline lookup yields CDR1 MGHRA and CDR2 YSYEKL. CDR3 amino acids: CASSPQTGGAGYGYTF. The CDR3 coding sequence is TGCGCCAGCAGCCCTCAGACAGGGGGCGCGGGGTATGGCTACACCTTC.

J is TRBJ1-2 and V is TRBV7-2; maybe TRBD1 (6 bases). Trimming pared 2 bases from V and 2 bases from J, leaving 9 bases between. CDR1 is SGHTA, CDR2 FQGNSA, per germline. This CDR3 has 14 amino acids. In DNA, the CDR3 is TGTGCCAGCAGCTTAAACAGGGTCAACTATGGCTACACCTTC. Translation gives CASSLNRVNYGYTF. The complete variable domain, with remaining parts taken from reference TRBV7-2 and TRBJ1-2, reads GAGVSQSPSNKVTEKGKDVELRCDPISGHTALYWYRQSLGQGLEFLIYFQGNSAPDKSGLPSDRFSAERTGGSVSTLTIQRTQQEDSAVYLCASSLNRVNYGYTFGSGTRLTVV.

The chain has TRBV3-1 (or the pseudogene TRBV3-2) and TRBJ2-1; possible D gene TRBD2, 6 bases. CDR3 length: 12 amino acids. V was pared by 1 base and J by 15 bases, with 13 bases between. The germline gives CDR1 LGHDT, CDR2 YNNKEL (reference sequence). The CDR3 protein is CASSQGLGRGFF. CDR3 sequence (DNA): TGTGCCAGCAGCCAAGGACTAGGCAGAGGGTTCTTC.